This is a list of T cell receptor beta chains from one sample in a study of blood T cell repertoires in COVID-19. Some clones are missing from TCRdb's copy, which holds only in-frame ones; the method was immunoSEQ multiplex PCR. The table shows 300,000 to 450,000 clones, with approximately 81% occurring only once. Sequences were obtained from peripheral blood. Receptors were obtained from a woman aged 18-29 years with acute or convalescent COVID-19. Each CDR3 is given with its conserved first and last residue.

j_call v_call cdr3_aa
TRBJ2-2 TRBV10-1 CASSRTSGNTGELFF
TRBJ2-7 TRBV7-3 CASSLNWSYEQYF
TRBJ1-3 TRBV5-1 CASSPDRNLGNTIYF
TRBJ1-3 TRBV5-1 CASSLTGLRRAGNTIYF
TRBJ2-1 TRBV5-6 CASSLPGAGAYTEQFF
TRBJ1-1 TRBV24-1 CATSDPGTGSTEAFF
TRBJ1-6 TRBV3-1/TRBV3-2 CASGGSFYNSPLHF
TRBJ1-4 TRBV30 CAWSVGRLVQQNEKLFF
TRBJ2-6 TRBV6-5 CASSPVSGANVLTF
TRBJ2-7 TRBV5-1 CASSIATSGTYEQYF
TRBJ2-6 TRBV24-1 CATAGDFSGANVLTF
TRBJ1-4 TRBV19 CATSTGDNGKLFF
TRBJ2-2 TRBV5-1 CASSWGLGDTGELFF
TRBJ2-5 TRBV19 CASSLQGTIEETQYF
TRBJ2-1 TRBV12-3/TRBV12-4 CASRLGEQFF
TRBJ1-2 TRBV6-4 CASSDSEGMGGYTF
TRBJ2-3 TRBV3-1/TRBV3-2 CASSQTPQRDTQYF
TRBJ2-1 TRBV10-3 CAIRYGSSYNEQFF
TRBJ1-5 TRBV2 CASGTGYQPQHF
TRBJ2-3 TRBV2 CASSARTGTDTQYF
TRBJ1-4 TRBV24-1 CATSDFGTRLFF
TRBJ1-1 TRBV7-9 CASSRETVAAFF
TRBJ1-3 TRBV9 CASSGNRAGNTIYF
TRBJ1-6 TRBV6-1 CASSDGTGEGSPLHF
TRBJ2-2 TRBV10-2 CASSEGWRADTGELFF
TRBJ1-1 TRBV28 CASRTERVEAFF
TRBJ2-7 TRBV27 CASSRGTDLSYEQYF
TRBJ1-1 TRBV11-2 CASSSRQSEAFF
TRBJ1-6 TRBV7-6 CASSSAWRTGRWSPLHF
TRBJ1-3 TRBV6-7 CASTTGTGRSGNTIYF
TRBJ1-2 TRBV11-2 CASSFGGQGNYGYTF
TRBJ2-3 TRBV3-1/TRBV3-2 CASSQLGLLGDTQYF
TRBJ2-7 TRBV10-3 CAISEYWGGSYEQYF
TRBJ1-2 TRBV2 CASRTEFYGYTF
TRBJ2-2 TRBV7-3 CASSLGTTTGELFF
TRBJ2-7 TRBV6-5 CATSGGGDPYEQYF
TRBJ2-5 TRBV20-1 CSAEDQETQYF
TRBJ1-1 TRBV9 CASSVGQGRNTEAFF
TRBJ1-3 TRBV10-1 CASRETQQGVGNTIYF
TRBJ2-2 TRBV4-2 CASSYRTGSDTGELFF
TRBJ1-2 TRBV28 CASSSGQRLTRFNYGYTF
TRBJ2-1 TRBV12-3/TRBV12-4 CASSFGVYNEQFF
TRBJ2-7 TRBV19 CASTNSPGKQYF
TRBJ2-7 TRBV3-1/TRBV3-2 CASSQAGLAGVLYF
TRBJ1-5 TRBV30 CAWSLPFQPQHF
TRBJ2-1 TRBV4-1 CASSQEGQSSYNEQFF
TRBJ2-7 TRBV12-5 CASGSILRPGGGGEQYF
TRBJ1-4 TRBV5-5 CASGSDRNEKLFF
TRBJ1-3 TRBV13 CASSPSSGNTIYF
TRBJ1-2 TRBV18 CASSPPEARVRGYTF